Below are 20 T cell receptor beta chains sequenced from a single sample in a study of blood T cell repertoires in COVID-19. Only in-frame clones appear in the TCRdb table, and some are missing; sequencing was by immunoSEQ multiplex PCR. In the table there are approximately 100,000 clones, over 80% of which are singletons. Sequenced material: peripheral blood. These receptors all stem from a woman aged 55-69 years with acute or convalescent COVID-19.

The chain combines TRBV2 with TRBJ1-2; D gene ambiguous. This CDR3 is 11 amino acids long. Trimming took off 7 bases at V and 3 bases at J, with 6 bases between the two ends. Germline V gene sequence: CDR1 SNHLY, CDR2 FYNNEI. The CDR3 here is CASTRDYGYTF. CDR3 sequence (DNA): TGTGCCAGCACCCGGGACTATGGCTACACCTTC.

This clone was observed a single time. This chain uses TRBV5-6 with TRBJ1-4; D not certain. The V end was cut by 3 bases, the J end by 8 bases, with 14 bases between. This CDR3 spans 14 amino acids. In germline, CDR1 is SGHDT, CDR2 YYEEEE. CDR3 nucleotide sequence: TGTGCCAGCAGCTCAGGCTTGTTTGAAGAAAAACTGTTTTTT. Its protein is CASSSGLFEEKLFF.

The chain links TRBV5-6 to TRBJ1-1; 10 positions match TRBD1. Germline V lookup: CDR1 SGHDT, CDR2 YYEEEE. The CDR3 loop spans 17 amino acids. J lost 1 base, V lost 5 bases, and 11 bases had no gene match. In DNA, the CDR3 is TGTGCCAGCAGTCCTCTGACAGGGGGCGCGGGGAACACTGAAGCTTTCTTT. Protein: CASSPLTGGAGNTEAFF.

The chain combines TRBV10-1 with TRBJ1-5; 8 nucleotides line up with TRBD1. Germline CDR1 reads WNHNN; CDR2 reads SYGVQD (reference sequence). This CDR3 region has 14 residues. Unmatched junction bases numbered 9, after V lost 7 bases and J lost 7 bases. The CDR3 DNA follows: TGCGCCAGCACAAGTTTGACAGGGGAGCAGCCCCAGCATTTT. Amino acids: CASTSLTGEQPQHF.

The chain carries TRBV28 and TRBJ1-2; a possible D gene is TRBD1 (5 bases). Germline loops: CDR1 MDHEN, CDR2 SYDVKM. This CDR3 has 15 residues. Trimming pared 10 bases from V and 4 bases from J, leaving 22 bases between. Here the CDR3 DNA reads TGTGCCATCTCCCTTGAGTTCCAGGGAGGCTATGGCTACACCTTC. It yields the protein CAISLEFQGGYGYTF.

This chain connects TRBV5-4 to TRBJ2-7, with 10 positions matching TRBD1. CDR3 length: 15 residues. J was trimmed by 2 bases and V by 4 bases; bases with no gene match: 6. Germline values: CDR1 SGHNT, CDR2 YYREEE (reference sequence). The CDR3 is CASSAPGQGTYEQYF. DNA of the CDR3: TGTGCCAGCAGCGCACCGGGACAGGGGACCTACGAGCAGTACTTC.

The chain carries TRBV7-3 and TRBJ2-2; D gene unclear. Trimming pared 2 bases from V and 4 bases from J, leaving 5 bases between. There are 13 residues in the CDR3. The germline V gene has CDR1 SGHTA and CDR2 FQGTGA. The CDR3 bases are TGTGCCAGCAGCTTACTCCCCACCGGGGAGCTGTTTTTT. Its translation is CASSLLPTGELFF.

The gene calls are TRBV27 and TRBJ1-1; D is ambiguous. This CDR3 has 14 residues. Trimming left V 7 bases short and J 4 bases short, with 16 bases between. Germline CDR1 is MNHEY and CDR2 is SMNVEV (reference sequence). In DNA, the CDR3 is TGTGCCAGCAAGCCGGGCCTGGCGGGCACTGAAGCTTTCTTT. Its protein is CASKPGLAGTEAFF.

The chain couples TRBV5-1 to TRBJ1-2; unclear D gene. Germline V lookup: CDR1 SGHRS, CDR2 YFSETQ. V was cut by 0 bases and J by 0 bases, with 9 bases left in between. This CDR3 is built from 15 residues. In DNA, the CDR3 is TGCGCCAGCAGCTTGGCCTCCTCAGCTAACTATGGCTACACCTTC. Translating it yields CASSLASSANYGYTF.

The CDR3 loop is CASRHKGTSGTDTQYF. CDR3 sequence (DNA): TGTGCCAGCAGACACAAGGGGACTAGCGGCACAGATACGCAGTATTTT. The rearrangement uses TRBV27 and TRBJ2-3; TRBD2 matches at 10 bases. Germline-derived CDR1 and CDR2 are MNHEY and SMNVEV (reference sequence). The CDR3 is made up of 16 amino acids. J lost 1 base, V lost 6 bases, and 7 bases had no gene match.

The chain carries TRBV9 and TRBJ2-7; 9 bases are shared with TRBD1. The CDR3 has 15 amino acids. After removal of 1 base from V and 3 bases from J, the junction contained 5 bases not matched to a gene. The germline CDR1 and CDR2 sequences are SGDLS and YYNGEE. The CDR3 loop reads CASSVSGQGVYEQYF. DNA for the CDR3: TGTGCCAGCAGCGTATCGGGACAGGGTGTCTACGAGCAGTACTTC.

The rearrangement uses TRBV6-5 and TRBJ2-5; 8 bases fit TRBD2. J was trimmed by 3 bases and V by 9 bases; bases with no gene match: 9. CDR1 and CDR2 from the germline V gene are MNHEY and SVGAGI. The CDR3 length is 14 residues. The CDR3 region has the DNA TGTGCCAGTGGGTTAGCGGGAAGGGAAGAGACCCAGTACTTC. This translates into CASGLAGREETQYF.

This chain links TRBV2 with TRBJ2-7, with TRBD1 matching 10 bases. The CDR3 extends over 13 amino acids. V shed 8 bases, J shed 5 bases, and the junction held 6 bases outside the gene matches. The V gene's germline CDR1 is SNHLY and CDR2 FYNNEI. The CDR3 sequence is CASGRQGANEQYF. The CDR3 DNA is TGTGCCAGCGGTAGACAGGGGGCCAACGAGCAGTACTTC. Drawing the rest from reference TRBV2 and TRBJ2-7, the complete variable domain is EPEVTQTPSHQVTQMGQEVILRCVPISNHLYFYWYRQILGQKVEFLVSFYNNEISEKSEIFDDQFSVERPDGSNFTLKIRSTKLEDSAMYFCASGRQGANEQYFGPGTRLTVT.

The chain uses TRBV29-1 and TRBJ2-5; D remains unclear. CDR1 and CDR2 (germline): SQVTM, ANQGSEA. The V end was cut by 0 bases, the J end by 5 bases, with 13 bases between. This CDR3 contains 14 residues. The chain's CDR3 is CSVEERKTGETQYF. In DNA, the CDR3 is TGCAGCGTTGAAGAGAGGAAGACTGGGGAGACCCAGTACTTC.

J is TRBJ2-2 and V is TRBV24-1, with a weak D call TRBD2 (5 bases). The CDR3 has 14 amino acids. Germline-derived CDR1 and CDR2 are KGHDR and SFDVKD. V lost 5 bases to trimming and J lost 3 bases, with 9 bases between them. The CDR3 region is CATSGTRDTGELFF. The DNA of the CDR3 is TGTGCCACCAGTGGAACTAGGGACACCGGGGAGCTGTTTTTT.

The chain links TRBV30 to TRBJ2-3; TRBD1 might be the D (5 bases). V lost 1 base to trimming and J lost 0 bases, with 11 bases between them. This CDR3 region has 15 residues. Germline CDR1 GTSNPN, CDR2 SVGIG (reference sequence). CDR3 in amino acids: CAWSAPGISTDTQYF. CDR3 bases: TGTGCCTGGAGTGCGCCAGGGATCAGCACAGATACGCAGTATTTT.

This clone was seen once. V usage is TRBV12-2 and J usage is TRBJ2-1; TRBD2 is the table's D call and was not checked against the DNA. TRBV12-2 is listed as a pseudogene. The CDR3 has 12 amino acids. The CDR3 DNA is TGTGCAAGTCGGGCGGGGGTGGTTGAGCAGTTCTTC. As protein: CASRAGVVEQFF.

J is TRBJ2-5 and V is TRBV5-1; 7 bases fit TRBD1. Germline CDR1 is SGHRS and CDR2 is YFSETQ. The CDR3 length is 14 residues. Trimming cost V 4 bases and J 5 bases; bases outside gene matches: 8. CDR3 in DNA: TGCGCCAGCAGCACAACAGGGGAGCGGGAGACCCAGTACTTC. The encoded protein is CASSTTGERETQYF. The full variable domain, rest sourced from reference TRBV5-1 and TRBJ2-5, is KAGVTQTPRYLIKTRGQQVTLSCSPISGHRSVSWYQQTPGQGLQFLFEYFSETQRNKGNFPGRFSGRQFSNSRSEMNVSTLELGDSALYLCASSTTGERETQYFGPGTRLLVL.

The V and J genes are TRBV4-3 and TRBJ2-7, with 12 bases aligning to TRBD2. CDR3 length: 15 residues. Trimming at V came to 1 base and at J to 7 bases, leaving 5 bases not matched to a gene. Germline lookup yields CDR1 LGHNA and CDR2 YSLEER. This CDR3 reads CASSQASGRANEQYF. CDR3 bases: TGCGCCAGCAGCCAAGCTAGCGGGAGGGCCAATGAGCAGTACTTC.

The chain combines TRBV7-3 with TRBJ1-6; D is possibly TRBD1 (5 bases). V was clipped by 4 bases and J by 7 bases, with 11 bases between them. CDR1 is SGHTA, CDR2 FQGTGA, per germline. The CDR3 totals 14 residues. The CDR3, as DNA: TGTGCCAGCAGCTCGGGACTGCTAAATTCACCCCTCCACTTT. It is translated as CASSSGLLNSPLHF. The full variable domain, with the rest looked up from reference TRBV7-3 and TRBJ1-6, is GAGVSQTPSNKVTEKGKYVELRCDPISGHTALYWYRQSLGQGPEFLIYFQGTGAADDSGLPNDRFFAVRPEGSVSTLKIQRTERGDSAVYLCASSSGLLNSPLHFGNGTRLTVT.